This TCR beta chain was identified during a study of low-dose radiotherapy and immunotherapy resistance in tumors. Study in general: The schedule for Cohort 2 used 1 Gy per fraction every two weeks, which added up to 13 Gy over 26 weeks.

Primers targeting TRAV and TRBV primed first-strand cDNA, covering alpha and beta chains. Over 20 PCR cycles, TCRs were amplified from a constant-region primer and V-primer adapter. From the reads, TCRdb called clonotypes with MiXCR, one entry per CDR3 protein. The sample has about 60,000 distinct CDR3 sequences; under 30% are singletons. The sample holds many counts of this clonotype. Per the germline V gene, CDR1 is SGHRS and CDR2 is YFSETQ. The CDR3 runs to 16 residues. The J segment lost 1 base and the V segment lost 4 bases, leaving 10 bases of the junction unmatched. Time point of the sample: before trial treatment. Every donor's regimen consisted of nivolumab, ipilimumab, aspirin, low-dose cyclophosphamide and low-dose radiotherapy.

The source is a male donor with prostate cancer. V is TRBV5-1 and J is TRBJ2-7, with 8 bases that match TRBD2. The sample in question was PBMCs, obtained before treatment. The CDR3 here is CASSPRGGLDSYEQYF. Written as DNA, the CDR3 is TGCGCCAGCAGCCCCCGCGGGGGACTAGATTCCTACGAGCAGTACTTC.